Detailed here is one T cell receptor (beta chain). This clone was seen just once. The antigen it binds to is not known. Nothing much larger sits one base from this clone, and base qualities are not available. These data are taken from a study of cytomegalovirus exposure and HLA in healthy donors (dated by TCRdb to between 2016 and 2019). A note on the overall study: An earlier analysis of roughly 570 of the donors reported around 280 Gb of sequence data and 95 million to 130 million unique TCR beta sequences obtained from about 179 million T cells. In the later analysis, no new phenotypic data were used to find candidate immune exposures; instead, reliance was placed on TCR beta sequences and their occurrence across donors. An early release covering some 640 HLA-typed donors comprised 300 to 350 gigabases of sequencing data and tens of millions of unique TCR sequences. Class I and class II HLA loci were covered by the typing at four-digit resolution. Every discovery cohort repertoire had been produced on one sequencing platform. Genome-wide SNP genotypes for about 55% of the roughly 670 donors were used in a later genetic analysis, which treated that subset as a discovery cohort. To predict cytomegalovirus infection status, the study combined high-throughput TCR immunosequencing, statistical association of individual TCRs with disease status, and machine learning. Among a few hundred genotyped donors of the cohort, an average of around 240,000 unique TCR beta nucleotide sequences were sequenced per donor, about a sixth of them non-productive. The genetic ancestry cluster associated with self-reported Caucasian donors included around 76% of the 398 genotyped donors. Five DR-DQ haplotypes were handled as single units for association and clustering because linkage in the cohort was strong. Typing coverage varied by locus: about 629-630 donors for A, B, C, DRB1 and DQB1; approximately 500 for DQA1; around 610 for DPA1; approximately 470 for DPB1. An earlier analysis of a few hundred of the donors applied high-throughput TCR beta sequencing to assess whether each TCR beta V gene segment acted as functional or pseudogenic. Along with the roughly 610-subject first cohort, a separate validation cohort of over a hundred different subjects was used. The study aimed to test whether cataloging public T cell receptors could reveal signatures of past pathogen exposure. The T cell repertoires of 666 subjects were profiled by immunosequencing and related to cytomegalovirus serostatus. A later analysis re-examined previously published TCR beta repertoires from hundreds of donors and added high-resolution HLA genotyping to investigate patterns of TCR occurrence. Alongside the repertoire data, information on donor age, sex, ethnicity and CMV serostatus was compiled. Study-wide findings and limitations: Because some donors lacked HLA typing at each locus, the association tests relied only on the typed subset. Only TCR beta chains were sequenced in this cohort, and the absence of alpha or paired-chain data limited detectable features. An earlier analysis of approximately 500 of the donors showed that most TCR beta V segments appeared in productive rearrangements either about 87% or about 30% of the time, which broadly matched IMGT annotations. Most TCR sequences were observed very rarely across donors, whereas some public TCRs were present in many individuals. Linkage disequilibrium might explain the correlated functional status among segregating V segments, but an unknown experimental factor could not be ruled out. In vitro tests confirmed that a few of the cytomegalovirus-associated TCR beta chains recognize cytomegalovirus antigens. In a later analysis, several top co-occurrence clusters were reported to appear linked to parvovirus B19, influenza, CMV and Epstein-Barr virus. In the study, about 150 TCR beta chains were listed as associated with cytomegalovirus. A further reported finding was that TCR beta sequences accurately predicted the HLA-A and HLA-B alleles for most subjects in the first cohort. A cluster of highly shared sequence variants was judged likely to represent a technical artifact of the sequencing pipeline. Some IMGT-functional V segments, including TRBV6-2 and TRBV6-3, could not be distinguished by the 87-base-pair reads and were therefore excluded. In a later analysis, HLA-associated TCR beta chains showed more clonal expansion and lower generation probabilities than non-associated chains that were equally common. A later analysis found that most CMV-associated TCR beta chains appeared HLA-restricted, with HLA associations seemingly driven largely by CMV exposure. V-gene and J-gene trimming of TCR beta chains was associated with a missense DCLRE1C variant in a later genetic analysis, and the association was replicated in an independent cohort. According to a later genetic analysis, donors in an Asian-associated ancestry cluster had fewer N-insertions in productive TCRs than the approximately 630-donor mean. Presence/absence analyses assumed roughly uniform sequencing depth across donors, an assumption that may not hold. The earlier analysis of approximately 560 of the donors excluded some 16 rarely observed V segments, including chromosome 9 orphons, because counts were too low. The only immune exposure information available for the cohort was CMV serostatus. The authors suggested that the approach could potentially be extended to other disease states and immunological phenotypes. The classifier was reported to diagnose cytomegalovirus status with high specificity and sensitivity in both the original and validation cohorts. When HLA alleles, especially DR and DQ, strongly co-occurred, TCR associations were difficult to assign to individual alleles. In a later analysis, around 15,000 TCR beta sequences were associated with specific HLA alleles at a false discovery rate of 0.05. According to a later analysis, TCR association rates differed among HLA loci, with DRB1 alleles showing the most associated TCRs and HLA-C alleles showing the fewest.

V lost 3 bases and J lost 5 bases, and the count of bases not matched to a germline gene is 8. Based on the germline V gene, the CDR1 and CDR2 sequences are SGDLS and YYNGEE. From cysteine to phenylalanine, the CDR3 is 16 amino acids long. The entry retains the CDR3 DNA only, 48 bases that are in frame from base 1. The cohort consisted of 666 healthy bone marrow donors. At the time of sampling, every cohort member was nominally healthy, though immune exposures that went unrecorded were likely present. The donor was CMV seropositive and was included in the group of 250 to 300 seropositive cohort members. Each donor provided a peripheral blood sample, and peripheral blood mononuclear cells were used for TCR beta sequencing. Genomic DNA was extracted from the blood cell samples with the Qiagen DNeasy Blood Extraction Kit. Receptor amplification or capture employed the immunoSEQ multiplex PCR assay. The multiplex PCR relied on a mix of 60 forward primers for TCR Vbeta segments and 13 reverse primers for TCR Jbeta segments. Amplification of the CDR3 region of rearranged TCR beta genes was performed with a multiplex PCR assay on genomic DNA. The amplified TCR beta libraries were sequenced on the Illumina HiSeq System as 87-base-pair reads. In the source study's methods: A later analysis counted approximately 76 million unique TCR beta chains across the 600 to 850 repertoires, and around 9.9 million of these chains were shared by at least two donors. Raw reads were error-corrected and collapsed into unique sequences with a nearest-neighbor algorithm that merged closely related sequences to remove PCR and sequencing errors. To assign V, D and J gene segments, CDR3 sequences were aligned to IMGT reference sequences. For a sequence to be retained, a match of at least six nucleotides to both a V gene segment and a J gene segment was required. Rearrangements were called productive when the CDR3 lacked stop codons and stayed in frame with V and J; all others were non-productive. CDR3 was defined according to IMGT convention as the region running from the second conserved V-encoded cysteine to the conserved J-encoded phenylalanine. The earlier analysis of 587 of the donors excluded any sequence lacking an unambiguous match to a single V gene segment. An earlier analysis of a few hundred of the donors classified V segments as functional when productive rearrangements were above 56.7% and as segregating when the standard deviation between donors was above 5%. A statistical classification framework was developed to diagnose cytomegalovirus status using the catalog of TCR beta chain sequences. In a later analysis, V and J genes were assigned by comparing TCR nucleotide sequences against IMGT/GENE-DB human TR gene sequences. Using the TCRdist pipeline, a later analysis assigned CDR3 sequences along with most-parsimonious VDJ recombination scenarios. A later analysis defined each TCR beta chain by its CDR3 amino acid sequence plus V-gene family, and excluded reads lacking a unique V-gene family. As a way to deal with suspected cross-contamination and a sequencing artifact, a later analysis dropped 450 to 700 nucleotide sequences that were highly shared and had low generation probability. In a later analysis, a clonal expansion index for each public chain was calculated from normalized within-repertoire ranks of inferred template counts. A later analysis computed generation probabilities with a VDJ recombination model fitted to out-of-frame rearrangements, and checked the results against IGoR. A later analysis scored TCR-TCR, TCR-HLA and TCR-CMV co-occurrence with hypergeometric tests, applying a repertoire-size bias correction to TCR pairs. False discovery rates were estimated in a later analysis by permuting HLA or CMV assignments 20 times. In a later analysis, co-occurring TCRs were grouped using DBSCAN, and TCRdist sequence similarity was added for clustering within HLA-allele-positive subsets. Repertoires with fewer than 30,000 or more than 120,000 public chains, plus five repertoires with anomalous nucleotide sharing, were excluded from co-occurrence clustering. Imported from immuneACCESS, the table was reduced by TCRdb to in-frame sequences with V and J called. These copies leave out some clones; in studies compared against another copy, an unresolved V gene accounts for under half, and the cause of the remainder is not known. That table furnishes V, J and clone size, whereas the DNA furnished D and trimming. Here the sample has about 200,000 clones; 75% to 85% occur a single time. About 0.36% of the sample lies in the top ten.

The chain joins TRBV9 to TRBJ2-2; 9 bases in the junction line up with TRBD1. The sequence was obtained from a male donor in good health and CMV-seropositive. The sequencing input was PBMCs. The DNA reads TGTGCCAGCAGCGCCCGGGACAGGGTATTGACCGGGGAGCTGTTTTTT. It specifies CASSARDRVLTGELFF.